Below are 22 T cell receptor beta chains sequenced from a single sample in a study of blood T cell repertoires in COVID-19. The data were produced by immunoSEQ multiplex PCR, yet TCRdb's version contains in-frame clones alone and is incomplete. This sample carries a few hundred thousand clones, 86% of them seen once, and the ten largest clones take around 4%. Sequencing was carried out using PBMCs or T cells enriched from blood (not recorded which). All receptors derive from a middle-aged woman with acute COVID-19.

V is TRBV27 and J is TRBJ1-2; 7 bases map to TRBD1. The length of the CDR3 is 15 residues. Looked up from germline, CDR1 is MNHEY and CDR2 is SMNVEV (reference sequence). V dropped 8 bases and J dropped 7; count of bases not matched to a gene: 16. In DNA form, the CDR3 reads TGTGCCAGCGCCGAACTTGACAGGGATCGTCTTGGCTACACCTTC. It specifies CASAELDRDRLGYTF.

The chain links TRBV19 to TRBJ1-4, with a tentative D call TRBD1 (5 bases). Germline loops: CDR1 LNHDA, CDR2 SQIVND (reference sequence). CDR3 length: 13 amino acids. Trimming stripped 3 bases from V and 6 bases from J, with 8 bases between. The CDR3, as DNA: TGTGCCAGTAGTATCGGAGGGGATGAAAAACTGTTTTTT. The encoded protein is CASSIGGDEKLFF.

J is TRBJ2-1 and V is TRBV29-1, with 7 positions matching TRBD1. Germline assignment: CDR1 SQVTM and CDR2 ANQGSEA. V lost 3 bases and J lost 7; bases outside the gene matches: 6. The CDR3 loop spans 13 amino acids. This chain's CDR3 is CSVEHDRVNEQFF. For the CDR3, the DNA is TGCAGCGTTGAGCACGACAGGGTGAATGAGCAGTTCTTC.

This chain connects TRBV18 to TRBJ2-5; TRBD2 aligns across 11 bases. V shed 5 bases, J shed 3 bases, and the junction held 8 bases outside the gene matches. Germline-derived CDR1 and CDR2 are KGHSH and LQKENI. The CDR3 length is 16 residues. Written as DNA, the CDR3 is TGTGCCAGCTCATCCTTAGCGGGGGGGCATGAAGAGACCCAGTACTTC. Its protein is CASSSLAGGHEETQYF.

The chain carries TRBV6-5 and TRBJ1-6; TRBD1 might be the D (5 bases). Germline values: CDR1 MNHEY, CDR2 SVGAGI. CDR3 size: 14 residues. V lost 9 bases and J lost 1, with 10 bases in between. CDR3 DNA: TGTGCCAGTGGGGGGAGATCCTATAATTCACCCCTCCACTTT. Translated, it gives CASGGRSYNSPLHF.

The rearrangement links TRBV13 to TRBJ1-2; maybe TRBD1 (6 bases). Trimming took off 0 bases at V and 3 bases at J, with 11 bases between the two ends. The CDR3 sequence is 15 residues long. Germline values: CDR1 PRHDT, CDR2 FYEKMQ (reference sequence). The DNA of the CDR3 is TGTGCCAGCAGCTTAGGTTCTGGGGGCGACTATGGCTACACCTTC. It codes for CASSLGSGGDYGYTF.

The table lists this clone with a few counts. The chain recombines TRBV27 with TRBJ2-7, with TRBD1 as a possible D gene (6 bases). CDR1 is MNHEY and CDR2 is SMNVEV in the germline V gene (reference sequence). V was pared by 5 bases and J by 3 bases, with 20 bases between. The CDR3 spans 16 residues. In nucleotides, the CDR3 is TGTGCCAGCAGTCGGACAGTAACTAGAGGTAACTACGAGCAGTACTTC. As protein: CASSRTVTRGNYEQYF.

The chain links TRBV29-1 to TRBJ1-2; 7 bases agree with TRBD1. CDR3 size: 15 residues. V shed 6 bases and J 5 bases; nucleotides not matched to a gene: 15. In germline, CDR1 is SQVTM, CDR2 ANQGSEA. CDR3 coding DNA: TGCAGCGTCCACGGTCCAGGACAGGAGCGATATGGCTACACCTTC. Residues: CSVHGPGQERYGYTF.

This clone appeared a single time. The gene calls are TRBV20-1 and TRBJ2-5; the match to TRBD2 covers 8 bases. The V gene's germline CDR1 is DFQATT and CDR2 SNEGSKA (reference sequence). Trimming at V came to 3 bases and at J to 5 bases, leaving 11 bases not matched to a gene. This CDR3 has 15 amino acids. DNA for the CDR3: TGCAGTGCTAGTGTCACCGGGGGGGCCCTGGAGACCCAGTACTTC. This codes for CSASVTGGALETQYF.

V and J are TRBV2 and TRBJ1-2, with TRBD1 matching 8 bases. V was pared by 2 bases and J by 1 base, with 12 bases of the junction left unmatched. The CDR3 totals 18 residues. Germline loops: CDR1 SNHLY, CDR2 FYNNEI. The CDR3 sequence is CASSETPTGAAINYGYTF. In DNA, the CDR3 is TGTGCCAGCAGTGAAACCCCGACAGGGGCGGCCATTAACTATGGCTACACCTTC.

The rearrangement uses TRBV10-2 and TRBJ1-3; D might be TRBD1 (6 bases). The germline V gene encodes CDR1 WSHSY and CDR2 SAAADI. This CDR3 is built from 15 residues. Trimming pared 2 bases from V and 0 bases from J, leaving 8 bases between. CDR3 DNA sequence: TGCGCCAGCAGTGAGACAGGGAACTCTGGAAACACCATATATTTT. Protein sequence: CASSETGNSGNTIYF.

The chain uses TRBV29-1 and TRBJ1-4; no firm D call. The CDR3 length is 13 residues. The V gene lost 4 bases and the J gene lost 3 bases, with 9 bases spanning the gap. In germline, CDR1 is SQVTM, CDR2 ANQGSEA. CDR3 DNA sequence: TGCAGCGTTGGTGAGCGGGCTAATGAAAAACTGTTTTTT. Translating gives CSVGERANEKLFF.

This clone was found a few times. V gene TRBV19 combines with J gene TRBJ1-2, with D perhaps matching TRBD1 (5 bases). CDR1 LNHDA and CDR2 SQIVND come from the germline V gene (reference sequence). CDR3 length: 18 residues. Trimming pared 3 bases from V and 4 bases from J, leaving 24 bases between. The CDR3 region has the DNA TGTGCCAGTAGTATGAGTGCGGCAGGGTTAGGTATCCTCTATGGCTACACCTTC. This sequence encodes CASSMSAAGLGILYGYTF.

In this sample, this clone turned up once. CDR3 bases: TGTGCCAGCAGTGAAGCCCAGGCCAATCAGCCCCAGCATTTT. Protein: CASSEAQANQPQHF. The chain joins TRBV6-1 to TRBJ1-5; D is undetermined. With 0 bases removed from V and 3 bases from J, the gap between germline ends came to 6 bases. Germline CDR1 and CDR2: MNHNS and SASEGT. CDR3 length: 14 amino acids.

This clone has a handful of counts. The CDR3 spells CASSTPGQGATEAFF. The CDR3 DNA sequence: TGTGCCAGCAGCACCCCCGGACAGGGGGCCACTGAAGCTTTCTTT. The chain recombines TRBV13 with TRBJ1-1, with 11 positions matching TRBD1. The CDR3 has 15 residues. V shed 5 bases and J 4 bases; nucleotides not matched to a gene: 6. Germline V gives CDR1 PRHDT, CDR2 FYEKMQ (reference sequence).

The chain is built from TRBV5-1 and TRBJ2-5, with a tentative D call TRBD1 (5 bases). V dropped 1 base and J dropped 5 bases, with 24 bases sitting between them. Looked up from germline, CDR1 is SGHRS and CDR2 is YFSETQ. The CDR3 is 18 residues long. The CDR3 DNA sequence: TGCGCCAGCAGCTTGAATGCTTTTTTGCAGGGTATGGGCGAGACCCAGTACTTC. Translating gives CASSLNAFLQGMGETQYF.

The chain carries TRBV5-1 and TRBJ2-5; D possibly corresponds to TRBD2 (6 bases). Germline CDR1 reads SGHRS; CDR2 reads YFSETQ. The CDR3 has 14 amino acids. Trimming stripped 2 bases from V and 3 bases from J, with 11 bases between. The CDR3 coding sequence is TGCGCCAGCAGCTTAGCCGGGACTGAAGAGACCCAGTACTTC. Encoded protein: CASSLAGTEETQYF.

This clone was recorded a few times. The chain links TRBV19 to TRBJ2-3; no clear D gene. V was trimmed by 6 bases and J by 5 bases, leaving 12 bases between them. The CDR3 totals 13 residues. Germline-derived CDR1 and CDR2 are LNHDA and SQIVND (reference sequence). CDR3 DNA: TGTGCCAGTAGCGATATCCCAGGAGATACGCAGTATTTT. Amino acids: CASSDIPGDTQYF.

The chain links TRBV28 to TRBJ1-4; unclear D gene. The CDR3 is 14 amino acids. Germline V CDR1 and CDR2: MDHEN, SYDVKM. Trimming took 6 bases from V and 11 from J, leaving 19 bases between them. CDR3 nucleotide sequence: TGTGCCAGCAGCCCCCCGGGTAGTTCCGGGAAACTGTTTTTT. Amino acid sequence: CASSPPGSSGKLFF.

The V call is TRBV11-2, the J call TRBJ2-3, with 9 bases that match TRBD1. With V trimmed by 5 bases and J by 11 bases, 8 bases remained unmatched. Germline CDR1 SGHAT, CDR2 FQNNGV. The CDR3 sequence is 13 residues long. DNA for the CDR3: TGTGCCAGCAGCCCGGGACAGGGAGAAAGGCAGTATTTT. This encodes CASSPGQGERQYF.

The chain couples TRBV4-2 to TRBJ1-5; D remains unclear. Germline V CDR1 and CDR2: LGHNA, YNFKEQ. The CDR3 totals 13 residues. The V end was cut by 0 bases, the J end by 6 bases, with 6 bases between. The CDR3 bases are TGTGCCAGCAGCCAAGACTCAGTTCAGCCCCAGCATTTT. Residues: CASSQDSVQPQHF.

V is TRBV7-3 and J is TRBJ1-6, with D unresolved. Looked up from germline, CDR1 is SGHTA and CDR2 is FQGTGA. The CDR3 has 14 residues. V was shortened by 3 bases and J by 4 bases, with 7 bases between the two germline ends. The chain's CDR3 is CASSFQQYNSPLHF. The CDR3 bases are TGTGCCAGCAGCTTTCAACAGTATAATTCACCCCTCCACTTT.